The source of this TCR beta chain is a study of blood T cell repertoires in COVID-19. The overall study: The origin of the acute and convalescent COVID-19 samples was the United States, Italy and Spain. T cells, B-cell-depleted T cells, or PBMCs provided the cDNA or gDNA that served as material.

Study processing details: Estimates of nucleated cell counts were drawn from the amplification of reference gene primers. Sequenced by immunoSEQ multiplex PCR; TCRdb stores in-frame clones only, minus some. V and J calls and clone size come straight from that table; D and trimming were deduced from the DNA. The sample has approximately 230,000 clones; about 80% are singletons. The V end was cut by 4 bases, the J end by 2 bases, with 8 bases between. This CDR3 region has 13 residues. This sequence originates from an elderly woman with active or convalescent COVID-19. Sequenced sample: peripheral blood. The V call is TRBV12-3 or TRBV12-4, the J call TRBJ1-1; D unclear. In DNA form, the CDR3 reads TGTGCCAGCAGTTCGGGGTATAACACTGAAGCTTTCTTT. Translation gives CASSSGYNTEAFF.